Listed below are T cell receptor beta chains from one sample, sequenced in a study of T-cell reconstitution after alpha-beta-depleted transplantation in children. TCRdb passed the PCR reads through MiXCR, listing each CDR3 protein once. Here the sample spans 250,000 to 350,000 distinct CDR3 sequences, 20% to 30% being singletons. Sequenced here: PBMCs, mostly from graft donor cells, sampled 180 days after TCRalphabeta/CD19-depleted stem cell transplant. The receptors stem from a male patient between 5 and 17 years old who had a stem cell transplant for acute lymphoblastic leukemia, so the T cells may come from the graft donor. Each CDR3 is given with its conserved first and last residue. The order of the fields is CDR3 protein, CDR3 DNA, clone size, V gene, J gene, D gene. A D gene is named only where the DNA matches it firmly. Part of the rows lack a size; the others show once, few, many or a class for expanded clones.

CASSERRSSTDTQYF	TGTGCCAGCAGCGAGCGGAGATCTAGCACAGATACGCAGTATTTT	NA	TRBV7-3	TRBJ2-3	NA
CASSLGLMWVEQFF	TGTGCCAGCAGCTTAGGTCTCATGTGGGTAGAGCAGTTCTTC	NA	TRBV7-9	TRBJ2-1	NA
CANFRRDRGNEKLFF	TGTGCCAACTTCCGCCGGGACAGGGGAAATGAAAAACTGTTTTTT	NA	TRBV24-1	TRBJ1-4	TRBD1
CAISESTTLIYEQYF	TGTGCCATCAGTGAGTCGACGACCCTAATCTACGAGCAGTACTTC	few	TRBV10-3	TRBJ2-7	NA
CASIAGHQETQYF	TGTGCCAGCATCGCGGGGCACCAAGAGACCCAGTACTTC	many	TRBV12-3/TRBV12-4	TRBJ2-5	NA
CSVEDRRGFGAGELFF	TGCAGCGTTGAAGATCGGAGGGGTTTTGGGGCCGGGGAGCTGTTTTTT	many	TRBV29-1	TRBJ2-2	NA
CASSDFTGYYNEQFF	TGTGCCAGCAGTGATTTTACAGGGTACTACAATGAGCAGTTCTTC	NA	TRBV6-1	TRBJ2-1	NA
CASSQLRVQGDLETQYF	TGTGCCAGCAGTCAACTCCGGGTACAGGGGGACCTAGAGACCCAGTACTTC	NA	TRBV25-1	TRBJ2-5	TRBD1
CSARLPAGEWYNEQFF	TGCAGTGCTAGACTCCCGGCGGGGGAGTGGTACAATGAGCAGTTCTTC	few	TRBV20-1	TRBJ2-1	TRBD2
CATSSRQPSTDTQYF	TGTGCCACCAGCAGCCGACAGCCTAGCACAGATACGCAGTATTTT	NA	TRBV15	TRBJ2-3	NA